This T cell receptor beta chain was found in a study of T cell responses to AZD1222 COVID-19 vaccine. Whole-study results and caveats: Donor demographics were predominantly white British with a female majority; clonal diversity may be underestimated. With dominance at 160-218 and 743-854, vaccine-associated CD4 TCRs spanned spike. After two AZD1222 doses, spike-specific TCR breadth and depth rose versus day 0.

Sequenced by immunoSEQ multiplex PCR; TCRdb stores in-frame clones only, minus some. The table has roughly 180,000 clones, around 94% seen once; the top ten hold about 0.6%. Turning to this clone: Its antigen is not known.

The CDR3 consists of 17 residues. V gave up 5 bases and J gave up 4 bases, with 21 bases separating them. The germline CDR1 and CDR2 sequences are LNHNV and YYDKDF (reference sequence). This clonotype was obtained from an adult in good health. The sequenced sample was peripheral blood, obtained on day 0 of AZD1222 vaccination. The gene calls are TRBV15 and TRBJ1-3; the D gene is possibly TRBD1 (5 bases). The CDR3 spells CATSPPGRGTEGNTIYF. For the CDR3, the DNA is TGTGCCACCAGCCCCCCCGGGCGGGGCACCGAGGGAAACACCATATATTTT. The complete variable domain, with remaining parts taken from reference TRBV15 and TRBJ1-3, reads DAMVIQNPRYQVTQFGKPVTLSCSQTLNHNVMYWYQQKSSQAPKLLFHYYDKDFNNEADTPDNFQSRRPNTSFCFLDIRSPGLGDTAMYLCATSPPGRGTEGNTIYFGEGSWLTVV.